This T cell receptor beta chain was observed in a study of T cell repertoires in cytomegalovirus infection. TCRdb ran MiXCR on the reads and lists one entry per CDR3 protein. The data show 400,000 or so distinct CDR3 sequences, 15% to 20% seen once. This clonotype has a count of ten or more. The CDR3 is made up of 15 amino acids. CDR1 is SGHTA, CDR2 FQGNSA, per germline. V dropped 5 bases and J dropped 4; count of bases not matched to a gene: 10. The specimen sequenced was PBMCs. V gene TRBV7-2 combines with J gene TRBJ1-2, with TRBD1 matching over 7 bases. This receptor was taken from a human donor in good health (CMV status not recorded). Some clones in this sample may be carry-over from other donors' samples. The CDR3 region is CASSTPPGQSYGYTF. DNA of the CDR3: TGTGCCAGCAGCACACCTCCGGGACAGTCCTATGGCTACACCTTC.